This T cell receptor (beta chain) was documented in a study of blood T cells in healthy people across ages. General study findings and limits: Per million T cells, the diversity of TCR beta decreased roughly linearly as age advanced.

CDR1 and CDR2 (germline): MNHEY, SMNVEV (reference sequence). Deletions cut 5 bases from V and 4 bases from J, with 23 bases between. This CDR3 is built from 18 residues. The authors ran a second PCR of about 6 to 11 cycles using a sample-barcoded 5' primer and a J-beta primer mix. TCRdb recomputed calls from the 5' RACE reads with MiXCR, one row per CDR3 protein. The sample gives more than 1,400,000 distinct CDR3 sequences, 42% of which show up once; approximately 7.9% is in the top ten. This clonotype appeared once. What it recognizes is unknown. The J gene is TRBJ1-4, the V gene TRBV27, with TRBD1 as a possible D gene (5 bases). Input material: blood. This TCR came from a woman between 18 and 29 years old in good health. CDR3 sequence reads: CASSPLTGSGPDNEKLFF. For the CDR3, the DNA is TGTGCCAGCAGTCCCCTTACAGGAAGTGGCCCCGATAATGAAAAACTGTTTTTT.